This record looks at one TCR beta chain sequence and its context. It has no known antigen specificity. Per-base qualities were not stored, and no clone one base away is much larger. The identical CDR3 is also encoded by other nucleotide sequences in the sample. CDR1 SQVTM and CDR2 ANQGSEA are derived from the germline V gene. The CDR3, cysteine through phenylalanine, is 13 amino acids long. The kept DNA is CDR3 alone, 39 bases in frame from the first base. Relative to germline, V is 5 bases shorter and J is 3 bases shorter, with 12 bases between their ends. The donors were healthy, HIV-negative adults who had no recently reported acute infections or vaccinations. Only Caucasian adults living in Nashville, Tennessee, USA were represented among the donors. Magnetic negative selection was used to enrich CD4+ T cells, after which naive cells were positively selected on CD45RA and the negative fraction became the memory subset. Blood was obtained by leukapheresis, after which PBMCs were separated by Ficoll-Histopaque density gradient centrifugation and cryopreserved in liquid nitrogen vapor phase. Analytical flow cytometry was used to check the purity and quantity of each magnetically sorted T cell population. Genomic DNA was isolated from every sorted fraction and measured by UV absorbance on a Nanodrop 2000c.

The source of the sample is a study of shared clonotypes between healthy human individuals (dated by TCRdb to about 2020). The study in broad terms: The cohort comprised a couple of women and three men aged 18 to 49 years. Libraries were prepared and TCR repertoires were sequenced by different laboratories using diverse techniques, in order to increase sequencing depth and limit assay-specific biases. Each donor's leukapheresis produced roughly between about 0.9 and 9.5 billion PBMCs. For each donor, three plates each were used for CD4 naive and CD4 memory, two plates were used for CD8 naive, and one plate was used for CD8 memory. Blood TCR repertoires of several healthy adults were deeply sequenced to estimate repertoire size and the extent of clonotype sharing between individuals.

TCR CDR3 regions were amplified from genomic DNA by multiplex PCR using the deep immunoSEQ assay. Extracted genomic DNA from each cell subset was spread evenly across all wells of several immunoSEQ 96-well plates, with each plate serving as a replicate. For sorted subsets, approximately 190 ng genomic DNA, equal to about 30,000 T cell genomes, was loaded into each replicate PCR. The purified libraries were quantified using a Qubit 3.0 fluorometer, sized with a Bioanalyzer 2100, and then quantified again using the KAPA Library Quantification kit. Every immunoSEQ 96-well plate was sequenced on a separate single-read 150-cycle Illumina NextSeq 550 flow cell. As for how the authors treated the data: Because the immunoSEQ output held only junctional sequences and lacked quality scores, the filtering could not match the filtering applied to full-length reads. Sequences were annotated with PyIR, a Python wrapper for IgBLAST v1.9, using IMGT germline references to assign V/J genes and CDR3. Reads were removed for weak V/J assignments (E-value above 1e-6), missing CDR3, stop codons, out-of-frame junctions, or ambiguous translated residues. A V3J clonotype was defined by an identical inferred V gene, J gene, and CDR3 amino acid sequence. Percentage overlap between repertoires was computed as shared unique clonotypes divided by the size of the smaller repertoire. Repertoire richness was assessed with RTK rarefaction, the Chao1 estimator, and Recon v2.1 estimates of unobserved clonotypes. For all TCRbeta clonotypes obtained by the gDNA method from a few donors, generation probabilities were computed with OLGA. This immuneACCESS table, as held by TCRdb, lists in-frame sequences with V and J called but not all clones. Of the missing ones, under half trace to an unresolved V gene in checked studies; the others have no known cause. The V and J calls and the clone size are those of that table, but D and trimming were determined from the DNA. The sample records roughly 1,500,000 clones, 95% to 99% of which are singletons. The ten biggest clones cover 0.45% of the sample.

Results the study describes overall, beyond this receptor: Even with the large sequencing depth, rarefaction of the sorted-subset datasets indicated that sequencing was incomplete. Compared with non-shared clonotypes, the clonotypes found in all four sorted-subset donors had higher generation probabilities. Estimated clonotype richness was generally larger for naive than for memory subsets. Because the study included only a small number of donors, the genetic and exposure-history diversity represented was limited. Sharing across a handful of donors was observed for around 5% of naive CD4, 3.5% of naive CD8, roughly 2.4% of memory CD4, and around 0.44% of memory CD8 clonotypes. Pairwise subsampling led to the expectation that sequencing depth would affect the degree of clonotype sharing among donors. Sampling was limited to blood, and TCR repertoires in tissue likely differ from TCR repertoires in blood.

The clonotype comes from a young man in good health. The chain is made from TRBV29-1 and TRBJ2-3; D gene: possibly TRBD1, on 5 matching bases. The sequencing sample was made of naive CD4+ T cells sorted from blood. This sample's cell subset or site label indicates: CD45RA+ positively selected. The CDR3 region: CSVRGRVTDTQYF. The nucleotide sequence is TGCAGCGTTAGAGGCAGGGTAACAGATACGCAGTATTTT.